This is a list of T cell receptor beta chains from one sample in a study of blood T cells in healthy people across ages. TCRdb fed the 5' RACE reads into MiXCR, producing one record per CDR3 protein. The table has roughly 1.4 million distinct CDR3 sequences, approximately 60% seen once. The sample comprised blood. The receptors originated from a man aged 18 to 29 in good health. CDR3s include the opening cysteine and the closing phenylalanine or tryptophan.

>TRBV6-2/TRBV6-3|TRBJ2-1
CALSTPGQGLGGEQFF
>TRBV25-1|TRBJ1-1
CASSEWENWNTEAFF
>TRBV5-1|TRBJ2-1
CASSFSSTSGVNKQFF
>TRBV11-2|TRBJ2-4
CASSSLVAPGGIQYF
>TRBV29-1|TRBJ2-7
CSVEVTAGGPYEQYF
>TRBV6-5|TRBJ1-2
CASSYSSGASRGYTF
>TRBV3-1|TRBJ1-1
CASSQDAGYVTEAFF
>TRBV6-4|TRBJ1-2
CASSAGTGVPYGYTF
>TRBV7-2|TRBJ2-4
CASSSRGGTLAKNIQYF
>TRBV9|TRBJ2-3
CASSVAGRPTDTQYF
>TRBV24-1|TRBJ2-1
CATSETAWLRYNEQFF
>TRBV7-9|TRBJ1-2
CASSQTGGLSDGYTF
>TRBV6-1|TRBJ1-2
CASSEFVQGLWGYTF
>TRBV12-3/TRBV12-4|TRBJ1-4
CASSWGNEKLFF
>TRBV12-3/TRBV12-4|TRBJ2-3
CASTSGGLLTDTQYF
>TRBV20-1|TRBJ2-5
CSARLPSGGAGQETQYF
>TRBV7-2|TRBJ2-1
CASSFPPGRANEQFF
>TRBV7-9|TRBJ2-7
CASSSDPWNEQYF
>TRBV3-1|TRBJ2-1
CASSQDPAVSYNEQFF
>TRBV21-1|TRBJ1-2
CASSKDIRGGYGYTF
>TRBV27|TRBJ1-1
CASSFFTDRSTEAFF
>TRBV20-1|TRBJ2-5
CSASPPPGPRYF
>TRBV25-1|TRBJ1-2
CASSTSDTPVGYGYTF
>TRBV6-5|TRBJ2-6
CASSGQNSGANVLTF
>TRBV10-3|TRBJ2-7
CAISESGSGGHEQYF
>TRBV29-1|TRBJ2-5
CSVDPQETQYF